This T cell receptor (beta chain) was sequenced in a study of T cell repertoires in cytomegalovirus infection (dated by TCRdb to the late 2010s). Looking at the study overall: The HLA type of each donor mattered for the analysis, because public TCR beta signatures pointed to carriage of CMV infection along with the matching HLA type. What the work shows at the level of the full study, not this receptor alone: Carriers of CMV infection plus the relevant HLA type were discriminated by the cumulative frequency of public TCR beta family members in the study cohort and in an independent roughly 400-donor cohort. The ex vivo response was dominated by HLA-C-restricted CMV-specific TCR beta clonotypes, and the single most frequent clonotype in two of eight donors was supplied by these HLA-C-restricted clonotypes.

Sequences SGHTA (CDR1) and FQGTGA (CDR2) are obtained from the germline V gene. V loses 5 bases, J loses 8 bases, and the germline ends lie 13 bases apart. Measured from the cysteine to the phenylalanine, the CDR3 is 14 residues long. Solely the CDR3 DNA is kept, with 42 bases framed from the first base. This clonotype was seen at least ten times. Which antigen it targets is not known. No much larger clone exists at a distance of one base, and base qualities are not known. TCRdb shows the sequencer as Illumina HiSeq 1500. TCRdb ran its own pipeline on the public reads, namely fastp trimming at Q25 and MiXCR clone calling, and kept in-frame beta chains. When rows share a CDR3 protein, they turn into one entry using the most common DNA and genes. The sample contains hundreds of thousands of distinct CDR3 sequences, more than 9% of them found a single time. Of the sample, 3.5% to 4.5% falls within the top ten clones.

The V and J genes are TRBV7-3 and TRBJ1-6; the D segment cannot be called with confidence. The TCR originated in a human donor in good health (CMV status not recorded). Some clones in this sample may be carry-over from other donors' samples. The sequenced material came from PBMCs. The CDR3 amino acid sequence is: CASSAGEVYSPLHF. The nucleotides are TGTGCCAGCAGCGCCGGGGAGGTTTATTCACCCCTCCACTTT. Full variable domain (CDR3 extended with the reference TRBV7-3 and TRBJ1-6 proteins): GAGVSQTPSNKVTEKGKYVELRCDPISGHTALYWYRQSLGQGPEFLIYFQGTGAADDSGLPNDRFFAVRPEGSVSTLKIQRTERGDSAVYLCASSAGEVYSPLHFGNGTRLTVT.